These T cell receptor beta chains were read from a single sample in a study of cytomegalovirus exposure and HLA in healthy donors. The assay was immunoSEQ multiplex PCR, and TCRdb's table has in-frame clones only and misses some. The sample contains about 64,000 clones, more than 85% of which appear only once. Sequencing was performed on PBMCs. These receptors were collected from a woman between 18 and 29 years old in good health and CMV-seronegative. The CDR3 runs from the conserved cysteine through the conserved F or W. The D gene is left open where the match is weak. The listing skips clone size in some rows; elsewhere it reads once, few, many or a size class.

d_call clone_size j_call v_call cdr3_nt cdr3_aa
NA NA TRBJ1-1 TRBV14 TGTGCCAGCAGCCAACGTCGGAGCTCGGGGGACACTGAAGCTTTCTTT CASSQRRSSGDTEAFF
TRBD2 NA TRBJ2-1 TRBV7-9 TGTGCCAGCAGCTTCGGACTAGCGGGAACGCAGTTCTTC CASSFGLAGTQFF
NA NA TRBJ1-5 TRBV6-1 TGTGCCAGCAGTGGGGTTGAGTCTAGGGGCGCGAATCAGCCCCAGCATTTT CASSGVESRGANQPQHF
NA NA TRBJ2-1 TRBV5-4 TGTGCCAGCAGCTTGAAGTCTACCCGAGCGGGCTACAATGAGCAGTTCTTC CASSLKSTRAGYNEQFF
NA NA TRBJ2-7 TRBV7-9 TGTGCCAGCACACCCCGCAGCGCGGCGGCCTACGAGCAGTACTTC CASTPRSAAAYEQYF
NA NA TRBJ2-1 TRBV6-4 TGTGCCAGCAGTGACGAGCCAGAGGATGAGCAGTTCTTC CASSDEPEDEQFF
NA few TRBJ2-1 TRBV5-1 TGCGCCAGCAGCTTGGAAAAGCTGCCCTACAATGAGCAGTTCTTC CASSLEKLPYNEQFF
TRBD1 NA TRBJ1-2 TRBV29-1 TGCAGCGTTGGAGGGACAGGCGCTAACTATGGCTACACCTTC CSVGGTGANYGYTF
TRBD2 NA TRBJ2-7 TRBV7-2 TGTGCCAGCAGCCTTCTAGCGGGAGCGGTTTACGAGCAGTACTTC CASSLLAGAVYEQYF
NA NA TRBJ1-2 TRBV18 TGTGCCAGCTCGGCACGGAGGTCGGACGGCTACACCTTC CASSARRSDGYTF
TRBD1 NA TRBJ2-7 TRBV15 TGTGCCACCAGCAGCCAGACAGGGTACGAGCAGTACTTC CATSSQTGYEQYF
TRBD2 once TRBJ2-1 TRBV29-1 TGCAGCGTTGTGGGCGGGAGGGCCTGGTCCTACAATGAGCAGTTCTTC CSVVGGRAWSYNEQFF
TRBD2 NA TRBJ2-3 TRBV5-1 TGCGCCAGCAGCTTGGCCGGTTCTAGCGGGGGGGCCACAGATACGCAGTATTTT CASSLAGSSGGATDTQYF